A single sample gave rise to the 17 T cell receptor beta chains below, sequenced in a study of beta chain features in type 1 diabetes. All of the isolated RNA was reverse transcribed, so expressed TCRB transcripts were sequenced. Data came from immunoSEQ multiplex PCR; TCRdb stores just in-frame clones and leaves some out. The table lists 310,000 or so clones, approximately 10% of them singletons. The material sequenced was naive CD4+ T cells from blood. Receptors originate from a woman aged 25 to 39 in good health.

The CDR3 reads CASGRDGGQRQPQHF. CDR3 bases: TGTGCCAGCGGCCGGGACGGGGGGCAGCGGCAGCCCCAGCATTTT. This rearrangement joins TRBV27 to TRBJ1-5, with a weak D call TRBD1 (6 bases). The CDR3 length is 15 residues. Germline loops: CDR1 MNHEY, CDR2 SMNVEV (reference sequence). Trimming removed 8 bases from V and 7 bases from J, with 21 bases in between.

This chain links TRBV28 with TRBJ2-7; 8 bases map to TRBD1. There are 14 residues in the CDR3. Losses at the gene ends were 6 bases for V and 6 bases for J; bases not matched to a gene: 10. Germline CDR1 and CDR2: MDHEN and SYDVKM. DNA for the CDR3: TGTGCCAGCAGCGGGACCAGGGGGCTCCGCGAGCAGTACTTC. It translates to CASSGTRGLREQYF.

The gene calls are TRBV25-1 and TRBJ2-3; D remains ambiguous. This CDR3 is 13 amino acids long. V shed 4 bases and J shed 0 bases, with 5 bases lying between them. CDR1 is MGHDK and CDR2 is SYGVNS in the germline V gene. The CDR3 DNA reads TGTGCCAGCAGTGCCACTAGCACAGATACGCAGTATTTT. This gives the protein CASSATSTDTQYF.

The table lists this clone with a few counts. The J gene is TRBJ2-7, the V gene TRBV4-2; 15 bases are shared with TRBD2. Germline values: CDR1 LGHNA, CDR2 YNFKEQ. The CDR3 length is 16 residues. J lost 5 bases, V lost 4 bases, and 6 bases had no gene match. CDR3 sequence reads: CASSPGTSGRSHEQYF. CDR3 nucleotides: TGTGCCAGCAGCCCCGGGACTAGCGGGAGGTCCCACGAGCAGTACTTC.

This chain joins TRBV7-9 and TRBJ2-7; 9 bases map to TRBD1. The V gene's germline CDR1 is SEHNR and CDR2 FQNEAQ (reference sequence). V shed 5 bases, J shed 2 bases, and the junction held 7 bases outside the gene matches. The CDR3 is 15 residues long. CDR3 coding DNA: TGTGCCAGCAGCACCTCCGGGGACAGGGCCTACGAGCAGTACTTC. Translating gives CASSTSGDRAYEQYF.

V usage is TRBV6-5 and J usage is TRBJ1-5; TRBD1 aligns across 8 bases. The CDR3 is 15 residues long. V lost 6 bases and J lost 2; bases outside the gene matches: 6. Germline-derived CDR1 and CDR2 are MNHEY and SVGAGI. For the CDR3, the DNA is TGTGCCAGCAGAGCCGACAGGGGCGGCAATCAGCCCCAGCATTTT. Translating it yields CASRADRGGNQPQHF.

This clone was detected a few times. The chain recombines TRBV29-1 with TRBJ2-4; 9 bases fit TRBD2. The CDR3 is 14 amino acids. Trimming took 4 bases from V and 10 from J; bases not matched to a gene: 11. Per the germline V gene, CDR1 is SQVTM and CDR2 is ANQGSEA. The CDR3 loop reads CSVVPREGREIQYF. The CDR3 DNA reads as TGCAGCGTTGTCCCGCGGGAGGGAAGAGAGATTCAGTACTTC.

V is TRBV7-8 and J is TRBJ2-7; the D gene is possibly TRBD2 (6 bases). The CDR3 is 16 amino acids. The V gene's germline CDR1 is SGHVS and CDR2 FQNEAQ. V was pared by 6 bases and J by 0 bases, with 18 bases between. CDR3 loop: CASRSRGGLSSYEQYF. The CDR3 DNA is TGTGCCAGCAGGTCCCGTGGGGGACTGAGCTCCTACGAGCAGTACTTC.

This chain connects TRBV5-8 to TRBJ1-2; D ambiguous. The CDR3 extends over 15 amino acids. V dropped 1 base and J dropped 4 bases, with 14 bases sitting between them. Germline lookup yields CDR1 SGHTS and CDR2 YDEGEE. In nucleotides, the CDR3 is TGTGCCAGCAGCTTGCGAGGGCCGACCTTCTATGGCTACACCTTC. The encoded protein is CASSLRGPTFYGYTF.

V is TRBV7-6 and J is TRBJ2-1, with D unresolved. V lost 1 base and J lost 0, with 7 bases in between. There are 15 residues in the CDR3. CDR1 is SGHVS, CDR2 FNYEAQ, per germline. CDR3 loop: CASSLVLSSYNEQFF. The CDR3 region has the DNA TGTGCCAGCAGCTTAGTCTTGAGCTCCTACAATGAGCAGTTCTTC. Based on the CDR3 plus reference TRBV7-6 and TRBJ2-1, the full variable domain is GAGVSQSPRYKVTKRGQDVALRCDPISGHVSLYWYRQALGQGPEFLTYFNYEAQQDKSGLPNDRFSAERPEGSISTLTIQRTEQRDSAMYRCASSLVLSSYNEQFFGPGTRLTVL.

J is TRBJ2-7 and V is TRBV5-1, with TRBD2 as a possible D gene (6 bases). CDR3 size: 14 residues. Trimming took off 6 bases at V and 5 bases at J, with 18 bases between the two ends. CDR1 and CDR2 from the germline V gene are SGHRS and YFSETQ. CDR3 bases: TGCGCCAGCATCGCGGGAAAGCCGGGTGACGAGCAGTACTTC. This translates into CASIAGKPGDEQYF.

This chain connects TRBV7-3 to TRBJ2-1, with TRBD2 matching over 8 bases. The CDR3 runs 16 residues. Losses at the gene ends were 1 base for V and 9 bases for J; bases not matched to a gene: 11. Germline V CDR1 and CDR2: SGHTA, FQGTGA. CDR3 region: CASSLNLAGGHVEQFF. As DNA, the CDR3 is TGTGCCAGCAGCTTAAATCTCGCGGGAGGTCATGTTGAGCAGTTCTTC.

V gene TRBV7-9 combines with J gene TRBJ2-2, with 13 positions matching TRBD2. Germline CDR1 and CDR2: SEHNR and FQNEAQ (reference sequence). The CDR3 is 16 residues long. Trimming cost V 5 bases and J 6 bases; bases outside gene matches: 6. The CDR3 sequence: CASSGRTSGSAGELFF. The CDR3 region has the DNA TGTGCCAGCAGCGGAAGGACTAGCGGGAGTGCCGGGGAGCTGTTTTTT.

This clone was counted a few times. The rearrangement links TRBV7-8 to TRBJ1-5; D gene uncertain. This CDR3 is 13 amino acids long. Per the germline V gene, CDR1 is SGHVS and CDR2 is FQNEAQ. Trimming took off 1 base at V and 6 bases at J, with 7 bases between the two ends. The CDR3 DNA is TGTGCCAGCAGCTTAGTCGGCGGTCAGCCCCAGCATTTT. This encodes CASSLVGGQPQHF. Complete variable domain (other parts from reference TRBV7-8 and TRBJ1-5): GAGVSQSPRYKVAKRGQDVALRCDPISGHVSLFWYQQALGQGPEFLTYFQNEAQLDKSGLPSDRFFAERPEGSVSTLKIQRTQQEDSAVYLCASSLVGGQPQHFGDGTRLSIL.

This chain uses TRBV30 with TRBJ1-3, with D tentatively TRBD1 (5 bases). The germline V gene encodes CDR1 GTSNPN and CDR2 SVGIG (reference sequence). Trimming took 2 bases from V and 4 from J, leaving 15 bases between them. There are 15 residues in the CDR3. For the CDR3, the DNA is TGTGCCTGGAGTATAACAGGCACGTTAGGAAACACCATATATTTT. Amino acid sequence: CAWSITGTLGNTIYF. The variable domain in full, with the rest retrieved from reference TRBV30 and TRBJ1-3, is SQTIHQWPATLVQPVGSPLSLECTVEGTSNPNLYWYRQAAGRGLQLLFYSVGIGQISSEVPQNLSASRPQDRQFILSSKKLLLSDSGFYLCAWSITGTLGNTIYFGEGSWLTVV.

This clone came up a few times. DNA of the CDR3: TGTGCCAGTGGGGCAGGGTTCGGGGCCAACGTCCTGACTTTC. Its translation: CASGAGFGANVLTF. The J gene is TRBJ2-6, the V gene TRBV19; weak D call: TRBD1 (5 bases). Germline loops: CDR1 LNHDA, CDR2 SQIVND (reference sequence). CDR3 length equals 14 residues. The V end was cut by 8 bases, the J end by 4 bases, with 12 bases between.

This clone was seen a few times. CDR3 protein: CASSFSGATDTQYF. The CDR3 DNA sequence: TGTGCCAGCAGCTTCTCTGGAGCCACAGATACGCAGTATTTT. The rearrangement links TRBV7-3 to TRBJ2-3; D remains unclear. Between the trimmed V and J ends, which lost 3 bases and 2 bases, there was a span of 9 bases. In germline, CDR1 is SGHTA, CDR2 FQGTGA. This CDR3 region has 14 residues.